Below are 27 T cell receptor beta chains sequenced from a single sample in a study of shared clonotypes between healthy human individuals. TCRdb's table, derived via immunoSEQ multiplex PCR, lists solely in-frame clones and lacks some. Of about 2.4 million clones in the sample, approximately 93% were seen once. Sequenced input: naive CD4+ T cells from PBMCs. Regarding subset: CD45RA+ positively selected. The receptors derive from a man aged 18 to 35 in good health. Some clones in this sample may be carry-over from other donors' samples.

The chain joins TRBV7-2 to TRBJ1-2; 9 nucleotides match TRBD1. This CDR3 is 14 amino acids long. The germline CDR1 and CDR2 sequences are SGHTA and FQGNSA. The J segment lost 4 bases and the V segment lost 5 bases, leaving 5 bases of the junction unmatched. CDR3 protein: CASSPDRGIYGYTF. The CDR3 bases are TGTGCCAGCAGCCCCGACAGGGGGATCTATGGCTACACCTTC.

The chain is built from TRBV28 and TRBJ1-3, with 7 bases that match TRBD1. J gave up 0 bases and V 6 bases, and 5 bases lay outside the gene matches. CDR3 length: 15 residues. The germline CDR1 and CDR2 sequences are MDHEN and SYDVKM. For the CDR3, the DNA is TGTGCCAGCAGATCGGGACAGTTCTCTGGAAACACCATATATTTT. Translation: CASRSGQFSGNTIYF.

The V and J genes are TRBV10-3 and TRBJ2-1; 12 nucleotides agree with TRBD2. CDR3 length: 15 residues. Germline V gene lookup returns CDR1 ENHRY and CDR2 SYGVKD. With V trimmed by 0 bases and J by 7 bases, 1 base remained unmatched. This CDR3 is CAISESLAGGNEQFF. For the CDR3, the DNA is TGTGCCATCAGTGAGTCCCTAGCGGGGGGGAATGAGCAGTTCTTC.

This clone was recorded only once. The V and J genes are TRBV10-3 and TRBJ1-1; 7 bases are shared with TRBD1. The ends lost 2 bases at V and 7 bases at J; junction bases unmatched: 10. Germline V CDR1 and CDR2: ENHRY, SYGVKD. The CDR3 sequence is 15 residues long. CDR3 in amino acids: CAISEMRGGRVEAFF. CDR3 DNA: TGTGCCATCAGTGAGATGAGAGGGGGCCGGGTTGAAGCTTTCTTT.

This clone has just a few counts. This chain connects TRBV2 to TRBJ2-2; no clear D gene. This CDR3 contains 12 residues. The V gene lost 3 bases and the J gene lost 7 bases, with 6 bases spanning the gap. Germline lookup yields CDR1 SNHLY and CDR2 FYNNEI. CDR3 nucleotide sequence: TGTGCCAGCAGTGAGGCGAACGGGGAGCTGTTTTTT. This encodes CASSEANGELFF. Supplemented by reference TRBV2 and TRBJ2-2, the full variable domain reads EPEVTQTPSHQVTQMGQEVILRCVPISNHLYFYWYRQILGQKVEFLVSFYNNEISEKSEIFDDQFSVERPDGSNFTLKIRSTKLEDSAMYFCASSEANGELFFGEGSRLTVL.

The chain carries TRBV28 and TRBJ1-6, with D unclear. The ends were cut back, 0 bases at V and 4 bases at J, with 10 bases in the middle. CDR1 is MDHEN and CDR2 is SYDVKM in the germline V gene. The CDR3 runs to 16 residues. The CDR3 protein is CASSLWAQTYNSPLHF. CDR3 DNA: TGTGCCAGCAGTTTATGGGCACAGACTTATAATTCACCCCTCCACTTT.

The chain combines TRBV12-5 with TRBJ1-3, with D unresolved. The V gene lost 5 bases and the J gene lost 2 bases, with 10 bases spanning the gap. CDR1 is LGHNT, CDR2 FRNRAP, per germline. The CDR3 covers 14 residues. CDR3 sequence (DNA): TGTGCTAGTGGTCCGGACTTTCCTGGAAACACCATATATTTT. Protein: CASGPDFPGNTIYF.

V gene TRBV15 combines with J gene TRBJ2-3; 8 bases map to TRBD2. This CDR3 is built from 15 residues. Per germline, CDR1 LNHNV and CDR2 YYDKDF (reference sequence). Trimming took 4 bases from V and 0 from J; bases not matched to a gene: 3. CDR3 sequence (DNA): TGTGCCACCAGCACGAGGACTAGCAGCACAGATACGCAGTATTTT. Its protein is CATSTRTSSTDTQYF.

The V and J genes are TRBV25-1 and TRBJ2-1, with 10 bases fitting TRBD2. This CDR3 contains 15 residues. The trim removed 8 bases at V and 4 bases at J, leaving 8 bases unmatched. CDR1 MGHDK and CDR2 SYGVNS come from the germline V gene. The CDR3 DNA reads TGTGCCAGCGCCGGACTAGCGGAGAGATACAATGAGCAGTTCTTC. This translates into CASAGLAERYNEQFF.

The gene calls are TRBV10-3 and TRBJ2-3; D perhaps matches TRBD2 (6 bases). The V end lost 6 bases, the J end lost 4 bases, and 17 bases lay between the germline ends. Per germline, CDR1 ENHRY and CDR2 SYGVKD. The CDR3 runs 15 residues. Here the CDR3 DNA reads TGTGCCATCAGGGGTAACTCGGGAGTTTCAGATACGCAGTATTTT. This gives the protein CAIRGNSGVSDTQYF.

The genes are TRBV7-9 and TRBJ1-4; D uncertain. The ends were cut back, 4 bases at V and 7 bases at J, with 22 bases in the middle. This CDR3 has 17 amino acids. Per germline, CDR1 SEHNR and CDR2 FQNEAQ (reference sequence). The CDR3 loop reads CASSSLGEPIGSEKLFF. DNA of the CDR3: TGTGCCAGCAGCTCCCTCGGGGAACCGATCGGGTCTGAAAAACTGTTTTTT.

The chain has TRBV2 and TRBJ1-2; D call uncertain. This CDR3 is 12 amino acids long. The V end lost 6 bases, the J end lost 3 bases, and 8 bases lay between the germline ends. The germline V gene encodes CDR1 SNHLY and CDR2 FYNNEI. The CDR3 DNA reads TGTGCCAGCAGCGTTCACGACTATGGCTACACCTTC. Translation gives CASSVHDYGYTF.

The chain uses TRBV27 and TRBJ2-1; D possibly uses TRBD1 or TRBD2 (5 bases each). This CDR3 contains 15 residues. Germline V gene data show CDR1 as MNHEY and CDR2 as SMNVEV (reference sequence). The V end lost 0 bases, the J end lost 9 bases, and 15 bases lay between the germline ends. For the CDR3, the DNA is TGTGCCAGCAGTTTATCGGGGGACGGTATGGCTGAGCAGTTCTTC. Its translation: CASSLSGDGMAEQFF.

The rearrangement uses TRBV28 and TRBJ1-2, with TRBD1 identical over 8 bases. This CDR3 has 14 residues. Germline-derived CDR1 and CDR2 are MDHEN and SYDVKM. The ends lost 5 bases at V and 8 bases at J; junction bases unmatched: 10. CDR3 residues: CASSPLQQGGGYTF. CDR3 nucleotides: TGTGCCAGCAGTCCCCTCCAACAGGGGGGCGGCTACACCTTC.

This chain connects TRBV5-4 to TRBJ1-2, with D maybe TRBD1 (5 bases). Per germline, CDR1 SGHNT and CDR2 YYREEE (reference sequence). V lost 0 bases, J lost 0 bases, and 21 bases lay in between. The CDR3 is 19 amino acids. The CDR3 sequence is CASSLGGSGGTGANYGYTF. For the CDR3, the DNA is TGTGCCAGCAGCTTGGGGGGGTCTGGAGGGACTGGGGCTAACTATGGCTACACCTTC.

Comment on this clone: The sample holds other DNA sequences that translate to the same CDR3. CDR3 DNA: TGTGCCAGCAGCGTAGGTGGTCCCTCCTACGAGCAGTACTTC. It translates to CASSVGGPSYEQYF. J is TRBJ2-7 and V is TRBV9; D remains unclear. From germline, CDR1 is SGDLS and CDR2 YYNGEE. Between the trimmed V and J ends, which lost 0 bases and 0 bases, there was a span of 7 bases. The CDR3 totals 14 residues. The full variable domain, its missing parts supplied by reference TRBV9 and TRBJ2-7, is DSGVTQTPKHLITATGQRVTLRCSPRSGDLSVYWYQQSLDQGLQFLIQYYNGEERAKGNILERFSAQQFPDLHSELNLSSLELGDSALYFCASSVGGPSYEQYFGPGTRLTVT.

The chain recombines TRBV5-1 with TRBJ2-3; D is unresolved. Trimming cost V 5 bases and J 4 bases, with 8 bases left between them. In germline, CDR1 is SGHRS, CDR2 YFSETQ. The CDR3 is 12 amino acids. The CDR3 is CASSRTADTQYF. CDR3 sequence (DNA): TGCGCCAGCAGTCGCACGGCAGATACGCAGTATTTT.

V gene TRBV28 combines with J gene TRBJ2-1; 9 bases match TRBD1. Germline CDR1 MDHEN, CDR2 SYDVKM. The CDR3 totals 16 residues. V was pared by 4 bases and J by 2 bases, with 6 bases of the junction left unmatched. The CDR3 loop is CASSSMTGGTYNEQFF. The CDR3, as DNA: TGTGCCAGCAGTTCCATGACAGGGGGTACCTACAATGAGCAGTTCTTC.

This clone was detected once. This chain joins TRBV19 and TRBJ2-5; 8 nucleotides agree with TRBD2. The CDR3 spans 15 residues. With V trimmed by 6 bases and J by 5 bases, 11 bases remained unmatched. CDR1 and CDR2 from the germline V gene are LNHDA and SQIVND (reference sequence). The DNA of the CDR3 is TGTGCCAGTAGCAAGGGGGGAGCGGGAGTGGAGACCCAGTACTTC. The encoded protein is CASSKGGAGVETQYF.

The chain uses TRBV19 and TRBJ2-7; D tentatively reads TRBD1 or TRBD2 (6 bases each). The CDR3 loop spans 12 amino acids. The germline CDR1 and CDR2 sequences are LNHDA and SQIVND (reference sequence). V was shortened by 5 bases and J by 6 bases, with 11 bases between the two germline ends. The chain's CDR3 is CASSVRGGEQYF. Here the CDR3 DNA reads TGTGCCAGTAGTGTCAGGGGAGGCGAGCAGTACTTC.

This clone was observed a single time. The rearrangement uses TRBV30 and TRBJ2-4; the D gene is possibly TRBD1 (6 bases). Germline CDR1 reads GTSNPN; CDR2 reads SVGIG (reference sequence). V lost 8 bases and J lost 1, with 12 bases in between. This CDR3 has 13 residues. The CDR3 nucleotides read TGTGCCGGTGGGCAGGGGGCCAAAAACATTCAGTACTTC. Its translation is CAGGQGAKNIQYF.

The chain is built from TRBV11-1 and TRBJ2-1; 7 nucleotides agree with TRBD1. The germline V gene has CDR1 SGHAT and CDR2 FQDESV (reference sequence). This CDR3 comprises 15 residues. Trimming at V came to 5 bases and at J to 4 bases, leaving 8 bases not matched to a gene. The CDR3 DNA reads TGTGCCAGCAGCCCGGGACAGATGCTTTACAATGAGCAGTTCTTC. This codes for CASSPGQMLYNEQFF.

This rearrangement joins TRBV27 to TRBJ2-1; TRBD2 matches at 8 bases. Per the germline V gene, CDR1 is MNHEY and CDR2 is SMNVEV (reference sequence). There are 15 residues in the CDR3. The ends lost 6 bases at V and 0 bases at J; junction bases unmatched: 4. The CDR3 here is CASRRAGDSYNEQFF. CDR3 in DNA: TGTGCCAGCAGACGAGCGGGGGACTCCTACAATGAGCAGTTCTTC.

This rearrangement joins TRBV7-2 to TRBJ1-6; D is perhaps TRBD1 (5 bases). The CDR3 covers 12 residues. Germline-derived CDR1 and CDR2 are SGHTA and FQGNSA. V dropped 5 bases and J dropped 14 bases, with 13 bases sitting between them. The CDR3 nucleotides are TGTGCCAGCAGCGAAACTAGGACAACCCTCCACTTT. Protein sequence: CASSETRTTLHF.

This clone has just one count. V gene TRBV6-6 combines with J gene TRBJ1-5; D gene unclear. Germline CDR1 MNHNY, CDR2 SVGAGI (reference sequence). The ends were cut back, 0 bases at V and 8 bases at J, with 11 bases in the middle. This CDR3 region has 14 residues. This CDR3 reads CASSYSRGVEPQHF. Written as DNA, the CDR3 is TGTGCCAGCAGTTACTCCCGGGGAGTGGAGCCCCAGCATTTT.

About this clone itself: Other DNA sequences in the same sample also yield this CDR3. The chain is built from TRBV19 and TRBJ2-7; the D is unclear. Trimming pared 9 bases from V and 2 bases from J, leaving 5 bases between. This CDR3 region has 10 residues. The germline CDR1 and CDR2 sequences are LNHDA and SQIVND (reference sequence). The CDR3 protein is CASSTYEQYF. The CDR3 region has the DNA TGTGCCAGCTCCACCTACGAGCAGTACTTC.

V gene TRBV7-9 combines with J gene TRBJ1-2; 7 bases match TRBD1. Germline-derived CDR1 and CDR2 are SEHNR and FQNEAQ (reference sequence). This CDR3 spans 16 amino acids. V trimming: 5 bases; J trimming: 1 base; junction bases outside the gene matches: 10. This CDR3 reads CASSRDSLEDNYGYTF. CDR3 coding DNA: TGTGCCAGCAGCCGGGACAGCCTGGAGGATAACTATGGCTACACCTTC.